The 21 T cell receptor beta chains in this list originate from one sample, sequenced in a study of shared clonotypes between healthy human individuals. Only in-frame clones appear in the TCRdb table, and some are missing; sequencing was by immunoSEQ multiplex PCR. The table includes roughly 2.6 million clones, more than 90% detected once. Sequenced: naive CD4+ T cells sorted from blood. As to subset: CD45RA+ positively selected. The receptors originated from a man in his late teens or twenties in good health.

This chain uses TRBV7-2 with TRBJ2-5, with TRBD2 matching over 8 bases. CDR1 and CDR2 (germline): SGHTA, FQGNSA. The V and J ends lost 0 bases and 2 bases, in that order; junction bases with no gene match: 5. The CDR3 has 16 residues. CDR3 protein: CASSLASGKGQETQYF. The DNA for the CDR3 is TGTGCCAGCAGCTTAGCTAGCGGGAAGGGTCAAGAGACCCAGTACTTC.

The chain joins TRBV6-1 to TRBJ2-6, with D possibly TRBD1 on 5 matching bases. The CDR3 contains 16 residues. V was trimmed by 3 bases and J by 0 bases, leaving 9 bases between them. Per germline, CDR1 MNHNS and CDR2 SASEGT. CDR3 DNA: TGTGCCAGCAGTGAGGGGCGAAACTCTGGGGCCAACGTCCTGACTTTC. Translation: CASSEGRNSGANVLTF.

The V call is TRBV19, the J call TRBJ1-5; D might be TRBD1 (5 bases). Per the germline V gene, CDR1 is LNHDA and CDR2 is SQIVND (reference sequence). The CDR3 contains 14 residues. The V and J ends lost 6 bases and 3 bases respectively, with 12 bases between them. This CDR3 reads CASSDSLPNQPQHF. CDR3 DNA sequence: TGTGCCAGTAGCGACAGTCTACCCAATCAGCCCCAGCATTTT. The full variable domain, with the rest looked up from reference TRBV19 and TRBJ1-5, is DGGITQSPKYLFRKEGQNVTLSCEQNLNHDAMYWYRQDPGQGLRLIYYSQIVNDFQKGDIAEGYSVSREKKESFPLTVTSAQKNPTAFYLCASSDSLPNQPQHFGDGTRLSIL.

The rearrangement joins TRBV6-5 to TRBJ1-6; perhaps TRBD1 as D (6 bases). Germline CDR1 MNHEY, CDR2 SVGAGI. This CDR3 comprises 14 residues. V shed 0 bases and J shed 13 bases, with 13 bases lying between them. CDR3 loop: CASSYSAGDLPLHF. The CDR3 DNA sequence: TGTGCCAGCAGTTACTCGGCAGGGGATCTGCCCCTCCACTTT.

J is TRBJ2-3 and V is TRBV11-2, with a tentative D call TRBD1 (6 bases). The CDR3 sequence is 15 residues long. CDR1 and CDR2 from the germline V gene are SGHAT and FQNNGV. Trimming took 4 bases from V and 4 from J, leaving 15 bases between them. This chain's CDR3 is CASSSPGGPADTQYF. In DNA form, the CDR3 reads TGTGCCAGCAGCTCTCCTGGGGGCCCCGCAGATACGCAGTATTTT. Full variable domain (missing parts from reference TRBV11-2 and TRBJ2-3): EAGVAQSPRYKIIEKRQSVAFWCNPISGHATLYWYQQILGQGPKLLIQFQNNGVVDDSQLPKDRFSAERLKGVDSTLKIQPAKLEDSAVYLCASSSPGGPADTQYFGPGTRLTVL.

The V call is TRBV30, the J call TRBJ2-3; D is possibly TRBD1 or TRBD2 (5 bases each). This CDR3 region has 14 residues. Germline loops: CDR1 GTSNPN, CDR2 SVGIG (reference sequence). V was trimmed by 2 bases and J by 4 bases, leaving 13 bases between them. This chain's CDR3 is CAWSLGTSPDTQYF. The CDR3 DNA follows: TGTGCCTGGAGTCTCGGGACGTCACCAGATACGCAGTATTTT.

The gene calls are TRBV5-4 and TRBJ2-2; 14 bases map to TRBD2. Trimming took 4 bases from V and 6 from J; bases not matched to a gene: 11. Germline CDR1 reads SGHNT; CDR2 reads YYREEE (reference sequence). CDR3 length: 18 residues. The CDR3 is CASSTGLAGVLLAGELFF. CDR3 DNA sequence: TGTGCCAGCAGCACGGGACTAGCGGGAGTGTTGTTAGCCGGGGAGCTGTTTTTT.

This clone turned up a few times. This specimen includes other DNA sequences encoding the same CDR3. CDR3 sequence reads: CASRSGNTIYF. CDR3 nucleotides: TGTGCCAGCCGGTCTGGAAACACCATATATTTT. The chain links TRBV9 to TRBJ1-3, with no clear D. Deletions cut 7 bases from V and 1 base from J, with 3 bases between. CDR1 is SGDLS, CDR2 YYNGEE, per germline. The CDR3 extends over 11 amino acids.

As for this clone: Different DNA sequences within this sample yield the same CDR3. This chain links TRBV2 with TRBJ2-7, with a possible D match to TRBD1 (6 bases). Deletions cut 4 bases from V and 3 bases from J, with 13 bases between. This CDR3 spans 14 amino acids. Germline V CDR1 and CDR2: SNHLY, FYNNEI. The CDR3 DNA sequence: TGTGCCAGCAGTGGTCAGGGGCCCCTCTACGAGCAGTACTTC. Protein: CASSGQGPLYEQYF.

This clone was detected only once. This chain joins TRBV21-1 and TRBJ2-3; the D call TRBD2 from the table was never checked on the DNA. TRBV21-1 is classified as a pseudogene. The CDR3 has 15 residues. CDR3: CASLPGWEDTDTQYF. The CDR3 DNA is TGTGCCAGCCTCCCCGGGTGGGAGGACACAGATACGCAGTATTTT.

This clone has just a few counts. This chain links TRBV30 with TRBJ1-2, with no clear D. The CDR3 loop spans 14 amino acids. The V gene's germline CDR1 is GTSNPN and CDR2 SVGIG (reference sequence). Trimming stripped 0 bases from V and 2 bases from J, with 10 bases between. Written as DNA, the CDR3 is TGTGCCTGGAGTGTATTGGGGTCCAACTATGGCTACACCTTC. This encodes CAWSVLGSNYGYTF.

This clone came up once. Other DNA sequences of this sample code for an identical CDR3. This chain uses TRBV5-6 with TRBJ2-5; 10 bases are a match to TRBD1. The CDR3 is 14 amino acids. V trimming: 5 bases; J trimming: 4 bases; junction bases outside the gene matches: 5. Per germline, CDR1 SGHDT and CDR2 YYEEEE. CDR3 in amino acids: CASRGTGEGETQYF. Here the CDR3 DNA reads TGTGCCAGCAGAGGGACAGGGGAAGGAGAGACCCAGTACTTC.

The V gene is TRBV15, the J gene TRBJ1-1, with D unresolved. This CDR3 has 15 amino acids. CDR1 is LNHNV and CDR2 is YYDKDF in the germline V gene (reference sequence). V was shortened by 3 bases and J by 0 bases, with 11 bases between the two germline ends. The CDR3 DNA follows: TGTGCCACCAGCAGTCCACGGAACATGAACACTGAAGCTTTCTTT. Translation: CATSSPRNMNTEAFF.

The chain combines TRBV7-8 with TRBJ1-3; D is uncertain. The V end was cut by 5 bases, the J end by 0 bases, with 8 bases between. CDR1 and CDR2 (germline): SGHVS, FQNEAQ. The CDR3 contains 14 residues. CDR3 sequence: CASSRGTSGNTIYF. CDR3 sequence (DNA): TGTGCCAGCAGCCGAGGAACCTCTGGAAACACCATATATTTT.

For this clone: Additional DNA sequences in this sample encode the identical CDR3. CDR3 protein: CAWGSGANVLTF. CDR3 in DNA: TGTGCCTGGGGCTCTGGGGCCAACGTCCTGACTTTC. The chain links TRBV30 to TRBJ2-6; D is unresolved. The CDR3 is 12 residues long. The germline CDR1 and CDR2 sequences are GTSNPN and SVGIG (reference sequence). Trimming cost V 5 bases and J 0 bases, with 2 bases left between them.

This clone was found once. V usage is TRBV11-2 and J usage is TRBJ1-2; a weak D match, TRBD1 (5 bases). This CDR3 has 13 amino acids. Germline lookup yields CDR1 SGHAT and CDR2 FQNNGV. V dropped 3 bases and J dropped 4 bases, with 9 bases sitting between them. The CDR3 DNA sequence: TGTGCCAGCAGCTTTGGGGGTCCCTATGGCTACACCTTC. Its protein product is CASSFGGPYGYTF. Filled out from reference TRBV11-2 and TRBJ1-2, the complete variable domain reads EAGVAQSPRYKIIEKRQSVAFWCNPISGHATLYWYQQILGQGPKLLIQFQNNGVVDDSQLPKDRFSAERLKGVDSTLKIQPAKLEDSAVYLCASSFGGPYGYTFGSGTRLTVV.

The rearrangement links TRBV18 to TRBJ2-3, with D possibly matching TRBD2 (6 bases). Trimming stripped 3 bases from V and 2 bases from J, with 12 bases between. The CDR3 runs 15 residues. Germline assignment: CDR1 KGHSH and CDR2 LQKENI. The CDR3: CASSPSGLPTDTQYF. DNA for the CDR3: TGTGCCAGCTCACCGTCGGGACTCCCCACAGATACGCAGTATTTT.

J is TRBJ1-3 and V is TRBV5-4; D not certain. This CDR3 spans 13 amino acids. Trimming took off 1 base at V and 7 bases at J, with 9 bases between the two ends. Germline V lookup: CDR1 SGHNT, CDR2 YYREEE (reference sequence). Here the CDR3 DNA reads TGTGCCAGCAGCTTGCAAGGAGGGAACACCATATATTTT. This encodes CASSLQGGNTIYF. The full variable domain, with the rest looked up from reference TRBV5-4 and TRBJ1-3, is ETGVTQSPTHLIKTRGQQVTLRCSSQSGHNTVSWYQQALGQGPQFIFQYYREEENGRGNFPPRFSGLQFPNYSSELNVNALELDDSALYLCASSLQGGNTIYFGEGSWLTVV.

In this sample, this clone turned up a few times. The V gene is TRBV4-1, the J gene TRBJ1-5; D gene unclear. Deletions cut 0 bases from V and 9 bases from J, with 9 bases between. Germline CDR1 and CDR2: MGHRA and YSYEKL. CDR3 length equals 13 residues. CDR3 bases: TGCGCCAGCAGCCAAGACGAGGGTTTGCCCCAGCATTTT. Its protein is CASSQDEGLPQHF.

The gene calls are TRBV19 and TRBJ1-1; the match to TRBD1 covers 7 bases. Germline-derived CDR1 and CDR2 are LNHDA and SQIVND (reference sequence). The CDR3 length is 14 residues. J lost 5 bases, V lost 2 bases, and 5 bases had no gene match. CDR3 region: CASSIRDSGTEAFF. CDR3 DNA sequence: TGTGCCAGTAGTATAAGGGACAGTGGGACTGAAGCTTTCTTT.

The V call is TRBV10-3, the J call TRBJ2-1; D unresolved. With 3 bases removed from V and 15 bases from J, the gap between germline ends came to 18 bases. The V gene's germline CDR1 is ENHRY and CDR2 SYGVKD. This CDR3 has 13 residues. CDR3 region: CAISDRTDPHPFF. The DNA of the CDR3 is TGTGCCATCAGTGACCGAACGGACCCCCACCCGTTCTTC.